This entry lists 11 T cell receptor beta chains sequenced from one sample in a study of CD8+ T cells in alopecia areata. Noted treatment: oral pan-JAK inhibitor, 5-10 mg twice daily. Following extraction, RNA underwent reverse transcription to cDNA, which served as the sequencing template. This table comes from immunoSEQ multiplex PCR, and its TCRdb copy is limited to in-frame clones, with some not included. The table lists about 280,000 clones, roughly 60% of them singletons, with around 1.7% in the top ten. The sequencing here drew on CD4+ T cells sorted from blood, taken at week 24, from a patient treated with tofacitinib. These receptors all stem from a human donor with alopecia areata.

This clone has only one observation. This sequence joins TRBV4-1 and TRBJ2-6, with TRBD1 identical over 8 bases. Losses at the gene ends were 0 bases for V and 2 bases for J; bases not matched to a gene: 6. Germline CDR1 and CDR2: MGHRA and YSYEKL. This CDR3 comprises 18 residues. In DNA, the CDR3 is TGCGCCAGCAGCCAAGAATATGCGACAGGGGCTGGGGCCAACGTCCTGACTTTC. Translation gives CASSQEYATGAGANVLTF.

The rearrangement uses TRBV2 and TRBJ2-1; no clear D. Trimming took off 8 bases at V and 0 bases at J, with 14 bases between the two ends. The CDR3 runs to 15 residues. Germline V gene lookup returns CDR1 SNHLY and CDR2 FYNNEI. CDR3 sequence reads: CASGRHTSSYNEQFF. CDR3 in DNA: TGTGCCAGCGGAAGACATACCAGCTCCTACAATGAGCAGTTCTTC.

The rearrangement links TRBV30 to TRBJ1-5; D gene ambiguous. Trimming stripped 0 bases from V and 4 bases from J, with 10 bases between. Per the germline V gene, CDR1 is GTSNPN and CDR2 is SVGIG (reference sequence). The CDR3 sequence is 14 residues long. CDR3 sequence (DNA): TGTGCCTGGAGTGTAGGGCAGTCGAATCAGCCCCAGCATTTT. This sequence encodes CAWSVGQSNQPQHF.

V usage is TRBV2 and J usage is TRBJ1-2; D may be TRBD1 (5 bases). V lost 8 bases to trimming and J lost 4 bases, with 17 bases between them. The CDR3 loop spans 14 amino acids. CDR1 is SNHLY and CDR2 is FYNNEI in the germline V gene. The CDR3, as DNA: TGTGCCAGCGGGGGGAGCCCCGAGGTCTATGGCTACACCTTC. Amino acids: CASGGSPEVYGYTF.

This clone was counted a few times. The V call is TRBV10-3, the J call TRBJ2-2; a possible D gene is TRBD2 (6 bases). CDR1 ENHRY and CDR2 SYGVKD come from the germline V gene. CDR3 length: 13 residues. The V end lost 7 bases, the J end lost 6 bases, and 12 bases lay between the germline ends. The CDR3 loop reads CAITGSPPGELFF. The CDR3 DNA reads TGTGCCATCACCGGGAGTCCTCCCGGGGAGCTGTTTTTT.

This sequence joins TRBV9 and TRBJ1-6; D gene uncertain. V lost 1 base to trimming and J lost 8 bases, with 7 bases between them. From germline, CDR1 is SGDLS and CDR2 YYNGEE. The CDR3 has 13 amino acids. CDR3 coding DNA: TGTGCCAGCAGCGTAAGCCTCGATTCACCCCTCCACTTT. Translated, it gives CASSVSLDSPLHF.

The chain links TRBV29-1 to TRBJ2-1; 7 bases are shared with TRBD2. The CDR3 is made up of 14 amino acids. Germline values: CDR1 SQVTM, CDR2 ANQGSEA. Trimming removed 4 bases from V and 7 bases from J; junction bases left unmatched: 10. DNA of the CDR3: TGCAGCGTTGCTGGGAGGGTGGGAAAAAATGAGCAGTTCTTC. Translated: CSVAGRVGKNEQFF.

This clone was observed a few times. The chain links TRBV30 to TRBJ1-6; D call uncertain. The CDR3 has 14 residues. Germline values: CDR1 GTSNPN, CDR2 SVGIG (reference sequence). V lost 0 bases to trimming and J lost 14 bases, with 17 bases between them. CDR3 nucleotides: TGTGCCTGGAGTGTACAAACACCCAACCTGGCCCTCCACTTT. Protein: CAWSVQTPNLALHF.

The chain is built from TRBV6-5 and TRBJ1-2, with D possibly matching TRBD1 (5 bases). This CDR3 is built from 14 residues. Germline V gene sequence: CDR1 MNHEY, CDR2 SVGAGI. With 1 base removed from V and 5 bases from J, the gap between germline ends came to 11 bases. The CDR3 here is CASSYWGTAYGYTF. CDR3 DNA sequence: TGTGCCAGCAGTTACTGGGGGACGGCGTATGGCTACACCTTC.

CDR3 sequence (DNA): TGTGCCTGGAGTCCGGGGGTCCTGATGGGCTACACCTTC. Its protein is CAWSPGVLMGYTF. V and J are TRBV30 and TRBJ1-2; perhaps TRBD1 as D (5 bases). CDR1 and CDR2 from the germline V gene are GTSNPN and SVGIG (reference sequence). The V and J ends lost 2 bases and 8 bases respectively, with 15 bases between them. CDR3 length equals 13 residues.

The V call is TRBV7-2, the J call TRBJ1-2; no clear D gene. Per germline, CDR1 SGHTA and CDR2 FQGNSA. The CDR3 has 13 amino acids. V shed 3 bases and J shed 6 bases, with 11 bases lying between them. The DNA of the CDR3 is TGTGCCAGCAGCTTTTACAGCGGGGATGGCTACACCTTC. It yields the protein CASSFYSGDGYTF. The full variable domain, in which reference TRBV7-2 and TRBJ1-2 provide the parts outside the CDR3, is GAGVSQSPSNKVTEKGKDVELRCDPISGHTALYWYRQSLGQGLEFLIYFQGNSAPDKSGLPSDRFSAERTGGSVSTLTIQRTQQEDSAVYLCASSFYSGDGYTFGSGTRLTVV.